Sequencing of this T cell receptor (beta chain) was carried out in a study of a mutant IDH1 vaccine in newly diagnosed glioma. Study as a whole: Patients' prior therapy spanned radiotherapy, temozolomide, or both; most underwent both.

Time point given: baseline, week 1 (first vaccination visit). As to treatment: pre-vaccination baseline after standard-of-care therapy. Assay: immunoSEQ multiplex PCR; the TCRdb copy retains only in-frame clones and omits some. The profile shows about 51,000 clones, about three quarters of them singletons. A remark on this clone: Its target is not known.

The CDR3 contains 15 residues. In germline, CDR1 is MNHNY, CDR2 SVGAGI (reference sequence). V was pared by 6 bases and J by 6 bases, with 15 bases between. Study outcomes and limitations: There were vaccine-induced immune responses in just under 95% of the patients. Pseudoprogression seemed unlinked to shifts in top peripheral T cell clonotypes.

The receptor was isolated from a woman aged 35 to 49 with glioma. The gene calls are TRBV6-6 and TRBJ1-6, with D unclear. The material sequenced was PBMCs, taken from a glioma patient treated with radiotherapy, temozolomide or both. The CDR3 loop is CASRSLFAPNSPLHF. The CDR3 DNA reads TGTGCCAGCAGATCTCTCTTCGCCCCTAATTCACCCCTCCACTTT.